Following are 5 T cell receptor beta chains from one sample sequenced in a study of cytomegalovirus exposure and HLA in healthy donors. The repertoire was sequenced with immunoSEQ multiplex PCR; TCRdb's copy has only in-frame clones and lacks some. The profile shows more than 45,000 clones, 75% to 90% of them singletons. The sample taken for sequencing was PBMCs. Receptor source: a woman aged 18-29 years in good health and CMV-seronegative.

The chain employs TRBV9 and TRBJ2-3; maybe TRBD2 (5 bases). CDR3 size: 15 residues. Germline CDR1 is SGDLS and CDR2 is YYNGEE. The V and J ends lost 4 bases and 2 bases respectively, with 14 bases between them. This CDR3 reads CASSRGGFDTDTQYF. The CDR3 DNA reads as TGTGCCAGCAGCCGGGGTGGCTTCGACACAGATACGCAGTATTTT.

CDR3 in amino acids: CASSYGRDNSPLHF. The DNA for the CDR3 is TGTGCCAGCAGTTACGGGCGAGATAATTCACCCCTCCACTTT. This chain connects TRBV6-5 to TRBJ1-6; D gene unclear. Trimming took off 2 bases at V and 5 bases at J, with 7 bases between the two ends. Germline lookup yields CDR1 MNHEY and CDR2 SVGAGI. This CDR3 has 14 amino acids.

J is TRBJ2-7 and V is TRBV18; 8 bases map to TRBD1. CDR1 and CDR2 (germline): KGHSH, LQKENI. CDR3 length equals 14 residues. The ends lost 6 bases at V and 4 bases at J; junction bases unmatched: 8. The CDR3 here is CASSLPGQVYEQYF. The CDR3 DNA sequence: TGTGCCAGCTCCCTACCGGGACAGGTGTACGAGCAGTACTTC. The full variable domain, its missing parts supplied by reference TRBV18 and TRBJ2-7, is NAGVMQNPRHLVRRRGQEARLRCSPMKGHSHVYWYRQLPEEGLKFMVYLQKENIIDESGMPKERFSAEFPKEGPSILRIQQVVRGDSAAYFCASSLPGQVYEQYFGPGTRLTVT.

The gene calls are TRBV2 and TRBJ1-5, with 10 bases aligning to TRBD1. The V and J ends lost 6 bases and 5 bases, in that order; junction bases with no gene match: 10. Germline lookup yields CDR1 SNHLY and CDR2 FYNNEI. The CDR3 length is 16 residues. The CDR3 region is CASRAPGQGQDQPQHF. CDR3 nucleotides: TGTGCCAGCAGGGCCCCGGGACAGGGGCAAGATCAGCCCCAGCATTTT.

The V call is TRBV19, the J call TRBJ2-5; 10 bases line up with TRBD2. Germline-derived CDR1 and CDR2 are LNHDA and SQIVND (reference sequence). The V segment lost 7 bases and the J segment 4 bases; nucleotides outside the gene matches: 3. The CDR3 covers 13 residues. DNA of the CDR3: TGTGCCAGTATGCCTAGCGGGAGAGAGACCCAGTACTTC. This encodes CASMPSGRETQYF.